This TCR beta chain was captured in a study of neurological immune-mediated disorders. Study observations and caveats: A possible signature was seen in one related-CDR3 cluster, into which phylogenetic grouping placed the repertoires of 18 of 34 multiple sclerosis patients.

TCRdb reprocessed the 5' RACE reads with MiXCR, giving one entry per CDR3 protein. The repertoire has more than 20,000 distinct CDR3 sequences, around 2.5% of them found once; the top ten carry about 2.5%. Germline CDR1 and CDR2: SEHNR and FQNEAQ (reference sequence). This CDR3 is built from 13 residues. Ten or more counts support this clonotype. The antigen is not known. Germline is not matched at one junction end, which may reflect a read error. The sequence was collected from a woman aged 45-60 years with multiple sclerosis. V and J are TRBV7-9 and TRBJ2-4; 7 bases fit TRBD1. Sequencing input: PBMCs. The chain's CDR3 is CASSLATGSIPYF. CDR3 DNA: TGTGCCAGCAGCTTAGCGACAGGGTCTATTCCGTACTTC.